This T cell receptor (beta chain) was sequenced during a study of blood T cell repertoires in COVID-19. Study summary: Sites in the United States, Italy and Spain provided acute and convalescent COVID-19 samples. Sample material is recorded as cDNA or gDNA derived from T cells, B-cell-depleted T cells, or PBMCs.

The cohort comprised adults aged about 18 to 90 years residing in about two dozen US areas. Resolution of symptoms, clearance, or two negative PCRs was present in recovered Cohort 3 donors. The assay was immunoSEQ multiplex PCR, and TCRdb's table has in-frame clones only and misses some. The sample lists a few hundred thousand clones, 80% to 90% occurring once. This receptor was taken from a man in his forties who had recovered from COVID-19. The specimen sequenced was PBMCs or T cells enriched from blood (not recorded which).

The CDR3 DNA follows: TGTGCCAGCGCTTTTAGACAAACCTACAATGAGCAGTTCTTC. It yields the protein CASAFRQTYNEQFF. This chain connects TRBV27 to TRBJ2-1, with D uncertain. CDR1 MNHEY and CDR2 SMNVEV come from the germline V gene (reference sequence). This CDR3 is built from 14 residues. V gave up 8 bases and J gave up 2 bases, with 13 bases separating them.